One and the same sample provided the 18 T cell receptor beta chains below, sequenced in a study of blood T cell repertoires in COVID-19. Libraries were prepared by immunoSEQ multiplex PCR; TCRdb keeps only in-frame clonotypes and omits some of them. The sample has 97,000 or so clones; 90% are singletons. The sequencing sample was made of peripheral blood. The receptors come from a man aged 55 to 70 with acute or convalescent COVID-19.

The CDR3 loop reads CAWSIRGAGVGNQPQHF. The CDR3 DNA reads as TGTGCCTGGAGTATTCGAGGCGCGGGGGTTGGCAATCAGCCCCAGCATTTT. The rearrangement joins TRBV30 to TRBJ1-5, with TRBD1 as a possible D gene (5 bases). V was trimmed by 2 bases and J by 2 bases, leaving 19 bases between them. Germline CDR1 and CDR2: GTSNPN and SVGIG (reference sequence). The CDR3 is made up of 17 amino acids.

The CDR3 coding sequence is TGCGCCAGCAGCTTGGCGGCAGGGAGGTTAGGCACTGAAGCTTTCTTT. Translating gives CASSLAAGRLGTEAFF. The chain employs TRBV5-1 and TRBJ1-1, with D tentatively TRBD1 (5 bases). Germline-derived CDR1 and CDR2 are SGHRS and YFSETQ. Trimming cost V 0 bases and J 4 bases, with 16 bases left between them. This CDR3 region has 16 residues.

The J gene is TRBJ1-6, the V gene TRBV7-2; TRBD1 is a possible D gene (5 bases). The germline CDR1 and CDR2 sequences are SGHTA and FQGNSA. V lost 3 bases, J lost 9 bases, and 15 bases lay in between. The CDR3 consists of 15 residues. The CDR3 DNA reads as TGTGCCAGCAGCTTCTCTGCCGGGGGTGGTTCACCCCTCCACTTT. It specifies CASSFSAGGGSPLHF. The entire variable domain, with the rest obtained from reference TRBV7-2 and TRBJ1-6, is as follows: GAGVSQSPSNKVTEKGKDVELRCDPISGHTALYWYRQSLGQGLEFLIYFQGNSAPDKSGLPSDRFSAERTGGSVSTLTIQRTQQEDSAVYLCASSFSAGGGSPLHFGNGTRLTVT.

The chain couples TRBV2 to TRBJ1-3, with D perhaps TRBD1 (6 bases). CDR3 length equals 14 residues. The germline V gene encodes CDR1 SNHLY and CDR2 FYNNEI. V lost 8 bases and J 3 bases, leaving 14 bases between the germline ends. The CDR3 DNA reads as TGTGCCAGCGGGGGTTGGGGGCTTGGAAACACCATATATTTT. Translating it yields CASGGWGLGNTIYF.

The rearrangement uses TRBV19 and TRBJ1-4; 9 bases map to TRBD1. With V trimmed by 8 bases and J by 8 bases, 15 bases remained unmatched. The CDR3 length is 16 residues. Germline loops: CDR1 LNHDA, CDR2 SQIVND (reference sequence). This CDR3 is CASGQKPTGGREKLFF. CDR3 nucleotides: TGTGCCAGTGGCCAGAAACCGACAGGGGGAAGGGAAAAACTGTTTTTT. The entire variable domain, with the rest obtained from reference TRBV19 and TRBJ1-4, is as follows: DGGITQSPKYLFRKEGQNVTLSCEQNLNHDAMYWYRQDPGQGLRLIYYSQIVNDFQKGDIAEGYSVSREKKESFPLTVTSAQKNPTAFYLCASGQKPTGGREKLFFGSGTQLSVL.

The chain employs TRBV2 and TRBJ1-5, with TRBD1 as a possible D gene (6 bases). Germline V lookup: CDR1 SNHLY, CDR2 FYNNEI. The CDR3 loop spans 13 amino acids. Trimming took off 4 bases at V and 4 bases at J, with 8 bases between the two ends. The CDR3 DNA follows: TGTGCCAGCAGTGGAGGGGGTAATCAGCCCCAGCATTTT. It encodes CASSGGGNQPQHF.

The J gene is TRBJ1-1, the V gene TRBV10-3; TRBD1 matches at 7 bases. Germline CDR1 ENHRY, CDR2 SYGVKD. J was trimmed by 11 bases and V by 5 bases; bases with no gene match: 14. This CDR3 is 14 amino acids long. This CDR3 reads CAISHTDRADLAFF. The DNA for the CDR3 is TGTGCCATCAGTCATACCGACAGGGCTGACTTGGCTTTCTTT.

Only one count was recorded for this clone. The chain links TRBV4-1 to TRBJ2-3, with TRBD2 matching over 11 bases. This CDR3 has 18 amino acids. Germline V lookup: CDR1 MGHRA, CDR2 YSYEKL. J gave up 5 bases and V 4 bases, and 14 bases lay outside the gene matches. Here the CDR3 DNA reads TGCGCCAGCAGCCTAGGACCCTTTAGCGGGGGGGCCGGAGATACGCAGTATTTT. Translation gives CASSLGPFSGGAGDTQYF.

This clone appeared a single time. The J gene is TRBJ2-5, the V gene TRBV12-3 or TRBV12-4, with TRBD1 as a possible D gene (5 bases). V lost 7 bases and J 4 bases, leaving 13 bases between the germline ends. The CDR3 totals 13 residues. CDR3: CASKQGRLETQYF. CDR3 in DNA: TGTGCCAGCAAGCAGGGTCGTTTAGAGACCCAGTACTTC.

V gene TRBV30 combines with J gene TRBJ2-6, with 9 bases fitting TRBD1. There are 14 residues in the CDR3. V dropped 5 bases and J dropped 2; count of bases not matched to a gene: 1. Looked up from germline, CDR1 is GTSNPN and CDR2 is SVGIG (reference sequence). CDR3 amino acids: CAWRDRAGANVLTF. CDR3 DNA sequence: TGTGCCTGGCGGGACAGGGCTGGGGCCAACGTCCTGACTTTC.

The chain is built from TRBV29-1 and TRBJ2-5; D is possibly TRBD2 (5 bases). V lost 2 bases and J lost 4, with 11 bases in between. Germline CDR1 SQVTM, CDR2 ANQGSEA. The CDR3 loop spans 13 amino acids. The CDR3 reads CSVERGRIETQYF. The DNA for the CDR3 is TGCAGCGTTGAACGGGGTAGGATAGAGACCCAGTACTTC. Drawing the rest from reference TRBV29-1 and TRBJ2-5, the complete variable domain is SAVISQKPSRDICQRGTSLTIQCQVDSQVTMMFWYRQQPGQSLTLIATANQGSEATYESGFVIDKFPISRPNLTFSTLTVSNMSPEDSSIYLCSVERGRIETQYFGPGTRLLVL.

This sequence joins TRBV28 and TRBJ1-1; maybe TRBD1 (5 bases). The germline gives CDR1 MDHEN, CDR2 SYDVKM. The CDR3 length is 13 residues. The germline V and J ends were trimmed by 6 bases and 10 bases, with 18 bases remaining between them. As DNA, the CDR3 is TGTGCCAGCAGAACCATCGGGGGGGGAGTAGCTTTCTTT. Residues: CASRTIGGGVAFF.

The rearrangement uses TRBV5-5 and TRBJ2-3; TRBD2 agrees at 10 bases. Losses at the gene ends were 4 bases for V and 4 bases for J; bases not matched to a gene: 6. The germline V gene encodes CDR1 SGHKS and CDR2 YYEKEE (reference sequence). This CDR3 is 15 amino acids long. CDR3 nucleotides: TGTGCCAGCAGCAAGCTAGCGGGGGTTCCAGATACGCAGTATTTT. This sequence encodes CASSKLAGVPDTQYF.

The CDR3: CASSISGQGAWYSPLHF. The CDR3 DNA reads as TGTGCCAGTAGTATAAGTGGACAGGGGGCTTGGTATTCACCCCTCCACTTT. The rearrangement uses TRBV19 and TRBJ1-6; 11 positions agree with TRBD1. V dropped 2 bases and J dropped 8; count of bases not matched to a gene: 8. Looked up from germline, CDR1 is LNHDA and CDR2 is SQIVND (reference sequence). The CDR3 has 17 residues.

The rearrangement joins TRBV2 to TRBJ1-2; D perhaps matches TRBD1 (5 bases). Germline V gene lookup returns CDR1 SNHLY and CDR2 FYNNEI. The CDR3 extends over 15 amino acids. V lost 3 bases, J lost 4 bases, and 15 bases lay in between. CDR3 in DNA: TGTGCCAGCAGTGAGGTTCGGGGGGTTGGCTATGGCTACACCTTC. This translates into CASSEVRGVGYGYTF.

The chain couples TRBV19 to TRBJ2-2; 9 positions match TRBD2. With 2 bases clipped from V and 1 base from J, the junction kept 8 bases outside the gene matches. Germline lookup yields CDR1 LNHDA and CDR2 SQIVND (reference sequence). The CDR3 totals 18 residues. The chain's CDR3 is CASSIPDPTSGNTGELFF. The CDR3 nucleotides read TGTGCCAGTAGTATACCCGATCCGACTAGCGGGAACACCGGGGAGCTGTTTTTT. The full variable domain, with the rest looked up from reference TRBV19 and TRBJ2-2, is DGGITQSPKYLFRKEGQNVTLSCEQNLNHDAMYWYRQDPGQGLRLIYYSQIVNDFQKGDIAEGYSVSREKKESFPLTVTSAQKNPTAFYLCASSIPDPTSGNTGELFFGEGSRLTVL.

The chain couples TRBV7-2 to TRBJ1-2, with 9 bases identical to TRBD1. Germline V gene data show CDR1 as SGHTA and CDR2 as FQGNSA. CDR3 length equals 16 residues. V shed 5 bases and J 7 bases; nucleotides not matched to a gene: 14. In nucleotides, the CDR3 is TGTGCCAGCAGCCGCTCCGGGACAGGGACGATGGGTGGCTACACCTTC. This gives the protein CASSRSGTGTMGGYTF. Variable domain in full (rest from reference TRBV7-2 and TRBJ1-2): GAGVSQSPSNKVTEKGKDVELRCDPISGHTALYWYRQSLGQGLEFLIYFQGNSAPDKSGLPSDRFSAERTGGSVSTLTIQRTQQEDSAVYLCASSRSGTGTMGGYTFGSGTRLTVV.

V usage is TRBV2 and J usage is TRBJ1-2; the match to TRBD1 covers 12 bases. Germline lookup yields CDR1 SNHLY and CDR2 FYNNEI. J was trimmed by 6 bases and V by 3 bases; bases with no gene match: 5. The CDR3 has 15 amino acids. In DNA, the CDR3 is TGTGCCAGCAGTGACTGGGGACAGGGGGCTGATGGCTACACCTTC. Translated, it gives CASSDWGQGADGYTF.